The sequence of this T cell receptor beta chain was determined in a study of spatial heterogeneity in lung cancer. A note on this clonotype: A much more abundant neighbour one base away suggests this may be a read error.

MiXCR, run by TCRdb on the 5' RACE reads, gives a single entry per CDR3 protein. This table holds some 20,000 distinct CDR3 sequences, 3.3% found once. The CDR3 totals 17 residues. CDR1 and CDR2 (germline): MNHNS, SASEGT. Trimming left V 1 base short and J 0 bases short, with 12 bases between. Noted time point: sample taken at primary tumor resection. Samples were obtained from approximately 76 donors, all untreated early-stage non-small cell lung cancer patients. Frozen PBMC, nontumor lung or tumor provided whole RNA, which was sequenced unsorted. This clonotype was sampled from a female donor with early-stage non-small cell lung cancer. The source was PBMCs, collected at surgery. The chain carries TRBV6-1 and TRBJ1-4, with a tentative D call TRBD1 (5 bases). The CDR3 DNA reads TGTGCCAGCAGTGAAGGGCATGGGGCTGCAACTAATGAAAAACTGTTTTTT. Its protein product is CASSEGHGAATNEKLFF.